The sequence of this T cell receptor beta chain was determined in a study of blood T cell repertoires in COVID-19. The overall study: T cells, B-cell-depleted T cells, or PBMCs supplied cDNA or gDNA.

Authors' processing steps: Counts of nucleated cells, estimated from reference gene primer amplification, were obtained. Clones were sequenced by immunoSEQ multiplex PCR, and TCRdb holds only the in-frame ones, with some missing. D and trimming come from the DNA, and the V and J calls and clone size come from that table. The table shows roughly 220,000 clones, with around 90% occurring only once. This TCR was sampled from a man between 25 and 39 years old who had been exposed to COVID-19. Sequencing input: PBMCs or T cells enriched from blood (not recorded which).

The CDR3 sequence is CASSLGPGQGYSPLHF. DNA for the CDR3: TGTGCCAGCAGCTTAGGCCCGGGACAGGGATATTCACCCCTCCACTTT. This chain links TRBV7-2 with TRBJ1-6; TRBD1 aligns across 9 bases. Germline CDR1 SGHTA, CDR2 FQGNSA. J gave up 8 bases and V 1 base, and 6 bases lay outside the gene matches. The CDR3 loop spans 16 amino acids.